The rows below give T cell receptor beta chains drawn from one sample of a study of shared clonotypes between healthy human individuals. Data came from immunoSEQ multiplex PCR; TCRdb stores just in-frame clones and leaves some out. The sample holds hundreds of thousands of clones, about 96% seen once. Sequences were obtained from naive CD8+ T cells sorted from blood. The source is a woman in her 30s in good health. The CDR3 runs from the conserved cysteine through the conserved F or W. D genes are given only for firm matches. The size field is filled for only some rows; it gives once, few, many or a size class.

cdr3_aa: CASSERQQPSTDTQYF
cdr3_nt: TGTGCCAGCAGTGAGCGACAGCAACCGAGCACAGATACGCAGTATTTT
j_call: TRBJ2-3
d_call: NA
v_call: TRBV2
clone_size: NA
cdr3_length: 16

cdr3_aa: CASSGGAGVNTEAFF
cdr3_nt: TGCGCCAGCAGTGGCGGGGCGGGGGTAAACACTGAAGCTTTCTTT
j_call: TRBJ1-1
d_call: NA
v_call: TRBV5-1
clone_size: NA
cdr3_length: 15

cdr3_aa: CASSLSGGWGSNQPQHF
cdr3_nt: TGTGCCAGCAGCTTATCAGGGGGCTGGGGGAGCAATCAGCCCCAGCATTTT
j_call: TRBJ1-5
d_call: TRBD1
v_call: TRBV5-8
clone_size: NA
cdr3_length: 17

cdr3_aa: CASSPLADRYEQYF
cdr3_nt: TGTGCCAGCAGCCCACTAGCGGACCGCTACGAGCAGTACTTC
j_call: TRBJ2-7
d_call: TRBD2
v_call: TRBV5-5
clone_size: NA
cdr3_length: 14

cdr3_aa: CASSSRMYQETQYF
cdr3_nt: TGTGCCAGTAGCTCCAGAATGTACCAAGAGACCCAGTACTTC
j_call: TRBJ2-5
d_call: NA
v_call: TRBV19
clone_size: NA
cdr3_length: 14

cdr3_aa: CAISDGTSGGLWQYF
cdr3_nt: TGTGCCATCAGTGACGGGACTAGCGGGGGTTTATGGCAGTACTTC
j_call: TRBJ2-7
d_call: TRBD2
v_call: TRBV10-3
clone_size: NA
cdr3_length: 15

cdr3_aa: CASSLSLAGVGEQFF
cdr3_nt: TGTGCCAGCAGTTTATCCCTAGCGGGAGTAGGTGAGCAGTTCTTC
j_call: TRBJ2-1
d_call: TRBD2
v_call: TRBV27
clone_size: NA
cdr3_length: 15

cdr3_aa: CASTEWQGAIGELFF
cdr3_nt: TGTGCCAGCACCGAGTGGCAGGGGGCAATAGGGGAGCTGTTTTTT
j_call: TRBJ2-2
d_call: TRBD1
v_call: TRBV27
clone_size: NA
cdr3_length: 15

cdr3_aa: CASSQTGGIRDEQYF
cdr3_nt: TGTGCCAGCAGCCAAACGGGCGGAATCAGGGACGAGCAGTACTTC
j_call: TRBJ2-7
d_call: NA
v_call: TRBV5-6
clone_size: NA
cdr3_length: 15

cdr3_aa: CASSLRRARHEQYF
cdr3_nt: TGTGCCAGCAGTTTAAGGCGGGCCCGGCACGAGCAGTACTTC
j_call: TRBJ2-7
d_call: NA
v_call: TRBV28
clone_size: NA
cdr3_length: 14

cdr3_aa: CASSLGESYEQYF
cdr3_nt: TGTGCCAGCAGCTTAGGGGAATCCTACGAGCAGTACTTC
j_call: TRBJ2-7
d_call: NA
v_call: TRBV7-9
clone_size: NA
cdr3_length: 13

cdr3_aa: CASSLEMNQPQHF
cdr3_nt: TGTGCCAGCAGTTTGGAGATGAATCAGCCCCAGCATTTT
j_call: TRBJ1-5
d_call: NA
v_call: TRBV27
clone_size: NA
cdr3_length: 13

cdr3_aa: CATLGQPYTDTQYF
cdr3_nt: TGTGCCACCCTAGGACAGCCTTACACAGATACGCAGTATTTT
j_call: TRBJ2-3
d_call: NA
v_call: TRBV6-1
clone_size: once
cdr3_length: 14

cdr3_aa: CASSDGRNTEAFF
cdr3_nt: TGTGCCAGCAGCGATGGACGGAACACTGAAGCTTTCTTT
j_call: TRBJ1-1
d_call: NA
v_call: TRBV2
clone_size: NA
cdr3_length: 13

cdr3_aa: CASSPGRSYEQYF
cdr3_nt: TGTGCCAGCAGCCCCGGACGTTCCTACGAGCAGTACTTC
j_call: TRBJ2-7
d_call: NA
v_call: TRBV11-3
clone_size: NA
cdr3_length: 13

cdr3_aa: CATSRARGDNTEAFF
cdr3_nt: TGTGCCACCAGCAGGGCCCGTGGGGACAACACTGAAGCTTTCTTT
j_call: TRBJ1-1
d_call: NA
v_call: TRBV15
clone_size: NA
cdr3_length: 15

cdr3_aa: CASSLENGETQYF
cdr3_nt: TGTGCCAGCAGCTTAGAAAACGGAGAGACCCAGTACTTC
j_call: TRBJ2-5
d_call: NA
v_call: TRBV7-8
clone_size: NA
cdr3_length: 13

cdr3_aa: CASSLIGLATYEQYF
cdr3_nt: TGTGCCAGCAGTTTGATCGGGCTAGCGACTTACGAGCAGTACTTC
j_call: TRBJ2-7
d_call: NA
v_call: TRBV28
clone_size: NA
cdr3_length: 15

cdr3_aa: CASSYSPLSSGEKLFF
cdr3_nt: TGTGCCAGCAGTTACTCCCCATTATCGTCAGGCGAAAAACTGTTTTTT
j_call: TRBJ1-4
d_call: NA
v_call: TRBV6-5
clone_size: NA
cdr3_length: 16

cdr3_aa: CASSYSEGFYGYTF
cdr3_nt: TGTGCCAGCAGTTACTCAGAAGGGTTCTATGGCTACACCTTC
j_call: TRBJ1-2
d_call: NA
v_call: TRBV6-5
clone_size: NA
cdr3_length: 14

cdr3_aa: CASSIYNEQFF
cdr3_nt: TGTGCCAGTAGTATATACAATGAGCAGTTCTTC
j_call: TRBJ2-1
d_call: NA
v_call: TRBV19
clone_size: NA
cdr3_length: 11

cdr3_aa: CASSEVGPEQFF
cdr3_nt: TGTGCCAGCAGTGAAGTAGGCCCTGAGCAATTCTTC
j_call: TRBJ2-1
d_call: NA
v_call: TRBV2
clone_size: NA
cdr3_length: 12

cdr3_aa: CASSYGQGRETQYF
cdr3_nt: TGTGCCAGCAGTTACGGACAGGGCCGAGAGACCCAGTACTTC
j_call: TRBJ2-5
d_call: TRBD1
v_call: TRBV6-5
clone_size: NA
cdr3_length: 14

cdr3_aa: CASSQQRGTRNNEQFF
cdr3_nt: TGCGCCAGCAGCCAACAAAGGGGGACTAGAAACAATGAGCAGTTCTTC
j_call: TRBJ2-1
d_call: TRBD2
v_call: TRBV4-1
clone_size: NA
cdr3_length: 16

cdr3_aa: CASSLKTWGSYEQYF
cdr3_nt: TGTGCCAGCAGCTTAAAGACCTGGGGCTCCTACGAGCAGTACTTC
j_call: TRBJ2-7
d_call: NA
v_call: TRBV7-2
clone_size: NA
cdr3_length: 15